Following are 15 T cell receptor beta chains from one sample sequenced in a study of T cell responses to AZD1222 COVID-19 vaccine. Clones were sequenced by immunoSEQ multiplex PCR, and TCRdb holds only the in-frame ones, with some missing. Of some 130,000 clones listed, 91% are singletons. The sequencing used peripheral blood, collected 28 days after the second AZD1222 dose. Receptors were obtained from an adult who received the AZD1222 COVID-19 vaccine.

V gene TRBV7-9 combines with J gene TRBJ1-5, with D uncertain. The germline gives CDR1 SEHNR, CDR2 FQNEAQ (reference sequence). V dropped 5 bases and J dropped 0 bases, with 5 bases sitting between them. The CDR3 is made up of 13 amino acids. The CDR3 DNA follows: TGTGCCAGCAGCCTCACTAGCAATCAGCCCCAGCATTTT. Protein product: CASSLTSNQPQHF.

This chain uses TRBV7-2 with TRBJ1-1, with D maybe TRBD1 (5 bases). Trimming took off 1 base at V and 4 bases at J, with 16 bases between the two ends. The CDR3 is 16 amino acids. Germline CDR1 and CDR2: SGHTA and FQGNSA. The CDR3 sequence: CASSLVGRGGGTEAFF. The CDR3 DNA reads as TGTGCCAGCAGCTTAGTTGGGCGTGGGGGAGGCACTGAAGCTTTCTTT.

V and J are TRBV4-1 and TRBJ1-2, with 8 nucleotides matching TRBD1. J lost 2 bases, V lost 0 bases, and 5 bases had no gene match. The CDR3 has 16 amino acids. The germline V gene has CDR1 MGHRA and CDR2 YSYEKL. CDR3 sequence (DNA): TGCGCCAGCAGCCAAGATTTCGGGACAGGAAACTATGGCTACACCTTC. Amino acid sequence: CASSQDFGTGNYGYTF.

DNA for the CDR3: TGTGCCAGCAGTGAGACAGGGGGACTGGGATCACCCCTCCACTTT. Translated, it gives CASSETGGLGSPLHF. J is TRBJ1-6 and V is TRBV6-4; 9 bases line up with TRBD1. The germline V gene has CDR1 MRHNA and CDR2 SNTAGT. The V gene end was trimmed by 3 bases and the J gene end by 10 bases; junction bases not matched to a gene: 7. The CDR3 runs 15 residues.

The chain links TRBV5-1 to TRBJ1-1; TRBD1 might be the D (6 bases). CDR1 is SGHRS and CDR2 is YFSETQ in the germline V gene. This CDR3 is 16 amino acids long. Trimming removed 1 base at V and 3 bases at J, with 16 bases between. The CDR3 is CASSLYTGGSDTEAFF. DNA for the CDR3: TGCGCCAGCAGCTTGTATACCGGGGGCTCGGACACTGAAGCTTTCTTT.

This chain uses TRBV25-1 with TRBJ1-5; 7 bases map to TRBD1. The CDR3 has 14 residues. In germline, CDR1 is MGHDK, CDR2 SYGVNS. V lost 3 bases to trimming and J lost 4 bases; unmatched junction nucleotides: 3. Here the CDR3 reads CASSDWDSNQPQHF. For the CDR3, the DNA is TGTGCCAGCAGTGATTGGGACAGTAATCAGCCCCAGCATTTT.

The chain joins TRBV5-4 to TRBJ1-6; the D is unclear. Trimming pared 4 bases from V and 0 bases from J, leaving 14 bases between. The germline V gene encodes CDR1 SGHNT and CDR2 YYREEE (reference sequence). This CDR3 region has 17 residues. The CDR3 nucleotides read TGTGCCAGCAGCCCGGGTGGCGGAAGCTCCTATAATTCACCCCTCCACTTT. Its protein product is CASSPGGGSSYNSPLHF.

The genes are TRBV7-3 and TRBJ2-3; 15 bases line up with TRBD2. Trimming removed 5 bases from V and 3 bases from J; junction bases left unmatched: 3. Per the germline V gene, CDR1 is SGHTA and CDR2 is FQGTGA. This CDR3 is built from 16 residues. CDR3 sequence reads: CASSQGLAGGTDTQYF. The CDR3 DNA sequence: TGTGCCAGCAGCCAGGGACTAGCGGGAGGTACAGATACGCAGTATTTT.

CDR3 sequence reads: CASSLTGGDYEQYF. The CDR3 nucleotides are TGTGCCAGCAGCTTGACAGGGGGAGACTACGAGCAGTACTTC. The chain joins TRBV5-4 to TRBJ2-7; 8 bases fit TRBD1. With V trimmed by 1 base and J by 3 bases, 3 bases remained unmatched. Looked up from germline, CDR1 is SGHNT and CDR2 is YYREEE (reference sequence). The CDR3 covers 14 residues. Combining the CDR3 with reference TRBV5-4 and TRBJ2-7 gives the whole variable domain ETGVTQSPTHLIKTRGQQVTLRCSSQSGHNTVSWYQQALGQGPQFIFQYYREEENGRGNFPPRFSGLQFPNYSSELNVNALELDDSALYLCASSLTGGDYEQYFGPGTRLTVT.

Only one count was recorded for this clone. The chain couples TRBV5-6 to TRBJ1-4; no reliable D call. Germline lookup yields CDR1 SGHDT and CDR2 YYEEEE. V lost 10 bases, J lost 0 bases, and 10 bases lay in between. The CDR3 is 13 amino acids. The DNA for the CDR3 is TGTGCCGTCGAAGGATCAACTAATGAAAAACTGTTTTTT. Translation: CAVEGSTNEKLFF.

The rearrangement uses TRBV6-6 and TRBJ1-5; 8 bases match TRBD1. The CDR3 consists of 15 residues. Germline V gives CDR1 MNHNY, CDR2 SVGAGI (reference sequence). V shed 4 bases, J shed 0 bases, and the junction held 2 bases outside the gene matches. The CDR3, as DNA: TGTGCCAGCAGTTTTGACAGGGGTAGCAATCAGCCCCAGCATTTT. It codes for CASSFDRGSNQPQHF.

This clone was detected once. The CDR3 region has the DNA TGTGCCAGCTCACCACAGTTCGGGGGAGGAACTGAAGCTTTCTTT. Translating it yields CASSPQFGGGTEAFF. This chain links TRBV18 with TRBJ1-1; possible D gene TRBD1, 5 bases. V lost 1 base and J 5 bases, leaving 14 bases between the germline ends. The germline gives CDR1 KGHSH, CDR2 LQKENI. The CDR3 runs 15 residues.

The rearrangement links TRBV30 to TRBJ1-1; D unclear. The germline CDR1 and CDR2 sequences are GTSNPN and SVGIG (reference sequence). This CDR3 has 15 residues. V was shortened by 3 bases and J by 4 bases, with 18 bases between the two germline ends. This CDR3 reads CAWRPLGSEGTEAFF. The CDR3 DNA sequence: TGTGCCTGGAGGCCTCTCGGGTCCGAGGGCACTGAAGCTTTCTTT.

The CDR3 DNA reads as TGTGCCAGCTCACCATTACAGGGGGAACATGGCTACACCTTC. Its translation: CASSPLQGEHGYTF. V gene TRBV18 combines with J gene TRBJ1-2, with 8 bases matching TRBD1. Germline lookup yields CDR1 KGHSH and CDR2 LQKENI. V was pared by 2 bases and J by 6 bases, with 5 bases of the junction left unmatched. The CDR3 sequence is 14 residues long.

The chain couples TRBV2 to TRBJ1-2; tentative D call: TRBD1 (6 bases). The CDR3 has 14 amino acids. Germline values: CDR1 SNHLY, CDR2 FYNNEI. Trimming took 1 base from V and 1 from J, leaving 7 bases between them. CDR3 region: CASSEGGGNYGYTF. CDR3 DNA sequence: TGTGCCAGCAGTGAAGGAGGGGGTAACTATGGCTACACCTTC.